The clone carrying this TCR beta chain appeared a few times. The data originate from a study of blood T cells in healthy people across ages. Next came a second PCR, run for about 7 to 12 cycles, which used a sample-barcoded 5' primer along with a J-beta primer mix. From the 5' RACE reads, TCRdb called clonotypes with MiXCR, one entry per CDR3 protein. The data hold over 1,500,000 distinct CDR3 sequences, with around half observed a single time. CDR3 length: 15 residues. The germline gives CDR1 SQVTM, CDR2 ANQGSEA. V lost 6 bases to trimming and J lost 0 bases; unmatched junction nucleotides: 8. The source material was blood. The gene calls are TRBV29-1 and TRBJ2-3, with 8 bases lining up with TRBD2. This clonotype originated in a woman aged 35 to 49 in good health. CDR3 DNA sequence: TGCAGCGTCTGGGGGGGCGGGGGGAGCACAGATACGCAGTATTTT. It yields the protein CSVWGGGGSTDTQYF.